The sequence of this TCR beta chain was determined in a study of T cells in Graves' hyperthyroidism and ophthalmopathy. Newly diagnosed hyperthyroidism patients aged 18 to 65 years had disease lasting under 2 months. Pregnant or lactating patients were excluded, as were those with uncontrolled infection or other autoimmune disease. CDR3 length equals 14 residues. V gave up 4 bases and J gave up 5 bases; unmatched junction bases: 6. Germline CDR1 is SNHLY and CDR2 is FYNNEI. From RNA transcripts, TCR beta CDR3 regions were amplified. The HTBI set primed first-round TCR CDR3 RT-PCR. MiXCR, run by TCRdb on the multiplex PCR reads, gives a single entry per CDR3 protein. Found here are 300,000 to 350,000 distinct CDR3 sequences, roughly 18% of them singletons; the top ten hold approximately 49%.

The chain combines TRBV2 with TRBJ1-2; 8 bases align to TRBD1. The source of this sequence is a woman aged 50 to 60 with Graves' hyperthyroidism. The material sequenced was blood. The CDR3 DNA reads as TGTGCCAGCAGTGGCGGACAGGGAGGGTATGGCTACACCTTC. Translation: CASSGGQGGYGYTF.